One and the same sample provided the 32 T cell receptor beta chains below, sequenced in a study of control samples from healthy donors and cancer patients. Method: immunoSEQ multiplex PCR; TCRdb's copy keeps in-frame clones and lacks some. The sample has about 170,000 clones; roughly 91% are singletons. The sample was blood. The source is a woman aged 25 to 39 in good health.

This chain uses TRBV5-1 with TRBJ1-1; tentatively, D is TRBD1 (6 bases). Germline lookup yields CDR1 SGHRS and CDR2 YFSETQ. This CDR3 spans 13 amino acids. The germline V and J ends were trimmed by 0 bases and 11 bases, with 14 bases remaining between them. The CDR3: CASSLADRSRAFF. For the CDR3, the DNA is TGCGCCAGCAGCTTGGCCGACAGGTCCCGCGCTTTCTTT.

CDR3 sequence (DNA): TGCGCCAGCAGCCCACAGGGGACTAATGAAAAACTGTTTTTT. Its translation: CASSPQGTNEKLFF. The chain links TRBV5-1 to TRBJ1-4; 7 bases line up with TRBD1. Trimming at V came to 4 bases and at J to 2 bases, leaving 2 bases not matched to a gene. Germline V lookup: CDR1 SGHRS, CDR2 YFSETQ. This CDR3 comprises 14 residues.

The CDR3 nucleotides are TGTGCCTGGAGTGGGGGGGTACGGTACTATGGCTACACCTTC. This sequence encodes CAWSGGVRYYGYTF. V is TRBV30 and J is TRBJ1-2; perhaps TRBD1 as D (5 bases). Trimming took off 1 base at V and 3 bases at J, with 12 bases between the two ends. Germline V gene lookup returns CDR1 GTSNPN and CDR2 SVGIG (reference sequence). The CDR3 is 14 amino acids.

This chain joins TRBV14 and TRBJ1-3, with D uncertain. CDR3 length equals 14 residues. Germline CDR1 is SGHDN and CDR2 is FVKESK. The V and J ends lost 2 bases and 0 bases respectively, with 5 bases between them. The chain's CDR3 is CASSQQHSGNTIYF. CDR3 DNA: TGTGCCAGCAGCCAACAGCACTCTGGAAACACCATATATTTT.

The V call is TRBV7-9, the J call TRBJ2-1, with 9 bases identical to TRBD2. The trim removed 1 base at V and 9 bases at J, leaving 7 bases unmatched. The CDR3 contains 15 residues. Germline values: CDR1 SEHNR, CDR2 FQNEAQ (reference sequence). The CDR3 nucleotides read TGTGCCAGCAGCTTAGACATGAGCGGGGGGCTTGAGCAGTTCTTC. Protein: CASSLDMSGGLEQFF.

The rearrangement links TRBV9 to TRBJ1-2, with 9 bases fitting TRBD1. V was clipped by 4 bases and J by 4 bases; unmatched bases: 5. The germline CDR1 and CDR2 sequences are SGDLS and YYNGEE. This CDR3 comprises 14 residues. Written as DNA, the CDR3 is TGTGCCAGCAGCTCCCAACAGGGGGCCTATGGCTACACCTTC. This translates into CASSSQQGAYGYTF.

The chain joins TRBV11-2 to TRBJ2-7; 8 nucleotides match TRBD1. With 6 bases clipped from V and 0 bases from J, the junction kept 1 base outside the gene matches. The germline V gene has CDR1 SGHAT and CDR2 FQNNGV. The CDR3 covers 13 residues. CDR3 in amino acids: CASRTGASYEQYF. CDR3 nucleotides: TGTGCCAGCAGGACAGGGGCCTCCTACGAGCAGTACTTC.

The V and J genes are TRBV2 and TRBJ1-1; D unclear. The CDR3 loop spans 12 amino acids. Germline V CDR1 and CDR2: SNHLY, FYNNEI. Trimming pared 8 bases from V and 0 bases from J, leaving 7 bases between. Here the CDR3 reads CASGRLNTEAFF. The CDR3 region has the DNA TGTGCCAGCGGACGGTTGAACACTGAAGCTTTCTTT.

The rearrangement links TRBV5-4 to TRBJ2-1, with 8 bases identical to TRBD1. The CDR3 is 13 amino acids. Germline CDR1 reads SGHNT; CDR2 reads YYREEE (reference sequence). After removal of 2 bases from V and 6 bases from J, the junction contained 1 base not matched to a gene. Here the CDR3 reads CASSFTGGNEQFF. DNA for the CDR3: TGTGCCAGCAGCTTCACAGGGGGCAATGAGCAGTTCTTC.

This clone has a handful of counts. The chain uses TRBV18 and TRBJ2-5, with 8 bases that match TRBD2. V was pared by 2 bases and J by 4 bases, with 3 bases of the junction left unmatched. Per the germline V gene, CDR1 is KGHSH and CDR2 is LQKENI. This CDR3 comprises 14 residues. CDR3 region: CASSPIGRAETQYF. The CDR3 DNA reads TGTGCCAGCTCACCAATCGGGAGGGCAGAGACCCAGTACTTC.

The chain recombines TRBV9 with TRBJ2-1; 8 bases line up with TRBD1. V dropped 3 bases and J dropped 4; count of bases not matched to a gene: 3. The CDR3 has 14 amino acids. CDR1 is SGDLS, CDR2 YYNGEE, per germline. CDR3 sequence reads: CASSAGTGYNEQFF. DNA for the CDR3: TGTGCCAGCAGCGCCGGGACAGGATACAATGAGCAGTTCTTC.

The CDR3 DNA reads as TGTGCCAGCAGTTTATGGGCGGGGAGCACAGATACGCAGTATTTT. This encodes CASSLWAGSTDTQYF. The gene calls are TRBV27 and TRBJ2-3; D may be TRBD2 (6 bases). CDR1 and CDR2 from the germline V gene are MNHEY and SMNVEV (reference sequence). This CDR3 has 15 residues. The V and J ends lost 1 base and 0 bases respectively, with 8 bases between them.

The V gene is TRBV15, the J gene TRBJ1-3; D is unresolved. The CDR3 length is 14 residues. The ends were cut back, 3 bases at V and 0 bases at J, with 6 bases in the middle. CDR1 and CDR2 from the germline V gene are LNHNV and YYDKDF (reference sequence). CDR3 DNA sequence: TGTGCCACCAGCAGGACAAACTCTGGAAACACCATATATTTT. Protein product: CATSRTNSGNTIYF.

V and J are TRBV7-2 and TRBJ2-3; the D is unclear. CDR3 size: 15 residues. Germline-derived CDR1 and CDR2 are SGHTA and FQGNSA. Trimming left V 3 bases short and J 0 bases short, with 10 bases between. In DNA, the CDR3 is TGTGCCAGCAGCTTGGACCCATATAGCACAGATACGCAGTATTTT. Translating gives CASSLDPYSTDTQYF. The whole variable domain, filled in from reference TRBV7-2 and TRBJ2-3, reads GAGVSQSPSNKVTEKGKDVELRCDPISGHTALYWYRQSLGQGLEFLIYFQGNSAPDKSGLPSDRFSAERTGGSVSTLTIQRTQQEDSAVYLCASSLDPYSTDTQYFGPGTRLTVL.

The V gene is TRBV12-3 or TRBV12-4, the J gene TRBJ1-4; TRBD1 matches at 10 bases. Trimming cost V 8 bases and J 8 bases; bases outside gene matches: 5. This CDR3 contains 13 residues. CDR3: CASGQGGKEKLFF. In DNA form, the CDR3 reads TGTGCCAGCGGACAGGGGGGAAAGGAAAAACTGTTTTTT.

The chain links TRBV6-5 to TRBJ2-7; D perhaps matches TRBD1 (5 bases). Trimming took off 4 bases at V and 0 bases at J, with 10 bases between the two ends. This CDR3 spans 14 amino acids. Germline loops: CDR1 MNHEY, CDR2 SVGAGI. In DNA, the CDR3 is TGTGCCAGCAGTTTAGAAGGGGCCTCCTACGAGCAGTACTTC. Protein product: CASSLEGASYEQYF.

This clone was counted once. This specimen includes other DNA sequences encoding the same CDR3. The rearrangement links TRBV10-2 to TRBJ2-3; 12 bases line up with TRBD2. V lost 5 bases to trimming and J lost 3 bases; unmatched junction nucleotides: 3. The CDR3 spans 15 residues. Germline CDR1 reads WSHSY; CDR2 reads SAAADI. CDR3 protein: CASSLTSGGTDTQYF. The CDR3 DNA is TGCGCCAGCAGTCTTACTAGCGGGGGGACAGATACGCAGTATTTT.

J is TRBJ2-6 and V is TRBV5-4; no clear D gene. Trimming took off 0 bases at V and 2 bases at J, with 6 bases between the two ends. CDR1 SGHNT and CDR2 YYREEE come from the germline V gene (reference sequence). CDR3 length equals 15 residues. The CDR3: CASSLEVTGANVLTF. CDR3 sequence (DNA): TGTGCCAGCAGCTTGGAGGTTACTGGGGCCAACGTCCTGACTTTC.

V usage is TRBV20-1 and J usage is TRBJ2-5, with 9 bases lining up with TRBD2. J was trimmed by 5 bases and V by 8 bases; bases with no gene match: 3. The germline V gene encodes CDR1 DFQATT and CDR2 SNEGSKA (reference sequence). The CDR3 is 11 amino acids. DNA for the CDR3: TGCAGTTTTAGCGGGAGCGAGACCCAGTACTTC. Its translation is CSFSGSETQYF.

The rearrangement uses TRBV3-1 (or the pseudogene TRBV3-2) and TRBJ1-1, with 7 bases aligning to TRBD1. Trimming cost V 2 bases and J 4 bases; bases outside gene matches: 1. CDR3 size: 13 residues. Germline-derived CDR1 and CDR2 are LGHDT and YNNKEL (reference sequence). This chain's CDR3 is CASSQRTGTEAFF. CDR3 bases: TGTGCCAGCAGCCAAAGGACAGGCACTGAAGCTTTCTTT.

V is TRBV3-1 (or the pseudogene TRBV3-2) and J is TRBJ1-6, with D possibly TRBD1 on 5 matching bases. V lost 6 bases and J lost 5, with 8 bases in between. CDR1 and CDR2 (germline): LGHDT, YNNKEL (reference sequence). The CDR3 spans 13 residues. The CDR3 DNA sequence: TGTGCCAGCAGAGGGGCCCATAATTCACCCCTCCACTTT. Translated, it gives CASRGAHNSPLHF.

For the CDR3, the DNA is TGTGCCAGCAGTGGACCCGGGACAGGGATCACCGGGGAGCTGTTTTTT. Amino acid sequence: CASSGPGTGITGELFF. The chain carries TRBV5-6 and TRBJ2-2, with 9 bases lining up with TRBD1. The CDR3 has 16 amino acids. CDR1 is SGHDT, CDR2 YYEEEE, per germline. Trimming cost V 5 bases and J 4 bases; bases outside gene matches: 9. Combining the CDR3 with reference TRBV5-6 and TRBJ2-2 gives the whole variable domain DAGVTQSPTHLIKTRGQQVTLRCSPKSGHDTVSWYQQALGQGPQFIFQYYEEEERQRGNFPDRFSGHQFPNYSSELNVNALLLGDSALYLCASSGPGTGITGELFFGEGSRLTVL.

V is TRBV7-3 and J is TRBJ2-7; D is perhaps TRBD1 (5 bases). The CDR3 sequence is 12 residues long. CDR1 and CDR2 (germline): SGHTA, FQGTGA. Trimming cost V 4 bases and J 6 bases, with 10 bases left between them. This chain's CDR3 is CASSSQDREQYF. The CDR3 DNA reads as TGTGCCAGCAGCTCACAGGATCGCGAGCAGTACTTC.

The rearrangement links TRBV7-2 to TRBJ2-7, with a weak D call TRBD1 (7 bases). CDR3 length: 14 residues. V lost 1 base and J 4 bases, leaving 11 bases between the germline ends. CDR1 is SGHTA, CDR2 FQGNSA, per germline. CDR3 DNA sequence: TGTGCCAGCAGCTTAGAGACAGGGAGGTACGAGCAGTACTTC. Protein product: CASSLETGRYEQYF.

The CDR3 protein is CASSEAVGAFF. CDR3 DNA: TGTGCCAGCAGTGAGGCGGTTGGTGCTTTCTTT. The J gene is TRBJ1-1, the V gene TRBV2; D uncertain. Trimming left V 3 bases short and J 11 bases short, with 10 bases between. The CDR3 length is 11 residues. The germline CDR1 and CDR2 sequences are SNHLY and FYNNEI.

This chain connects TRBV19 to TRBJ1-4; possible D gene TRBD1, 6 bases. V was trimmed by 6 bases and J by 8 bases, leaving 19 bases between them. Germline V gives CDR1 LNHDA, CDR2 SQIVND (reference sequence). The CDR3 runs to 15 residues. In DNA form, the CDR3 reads TGTGCCAGTAGCCCCCCAGGGGCGGGGAACGAAAAACTGTTTTTT. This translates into CASSPPGAGNEKLFF.

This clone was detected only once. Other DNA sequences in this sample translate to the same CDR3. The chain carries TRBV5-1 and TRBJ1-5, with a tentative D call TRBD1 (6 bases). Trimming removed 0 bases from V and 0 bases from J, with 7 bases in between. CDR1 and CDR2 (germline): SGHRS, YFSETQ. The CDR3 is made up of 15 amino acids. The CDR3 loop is CASSLGGASNQPQHF. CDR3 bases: TGCGCCAGCAGCTTGGGGGGGGCTAGCAATCAGCCCCAGCATTTT. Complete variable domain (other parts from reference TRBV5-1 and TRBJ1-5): KAGVTQTPRYLIKTRGQQVTLSCSPISGHRSVSWYQQTPGQGLQFLFEYFSETQRNKGNFPGRFSGRQFSNSRSEMNVSTLELGDSALYLCASSLGGASNQPQHFGDGTRLSIL.

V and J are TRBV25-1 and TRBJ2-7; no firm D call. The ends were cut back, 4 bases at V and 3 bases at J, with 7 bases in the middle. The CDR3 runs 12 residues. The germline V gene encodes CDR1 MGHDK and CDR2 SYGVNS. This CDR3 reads CASSADGYEQYF. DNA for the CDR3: TGTGCCAGCAGTGCGGACGGCTACGAGCAGTACTTC.

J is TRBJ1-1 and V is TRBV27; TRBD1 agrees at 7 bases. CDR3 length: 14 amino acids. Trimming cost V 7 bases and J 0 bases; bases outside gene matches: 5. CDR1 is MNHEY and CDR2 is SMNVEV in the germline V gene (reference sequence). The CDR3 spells CASKPDRMNTEAFF. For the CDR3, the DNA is TGTGCCAGCAAGCCGGACAGGATGAACACTGAAGCTTTCTTT.

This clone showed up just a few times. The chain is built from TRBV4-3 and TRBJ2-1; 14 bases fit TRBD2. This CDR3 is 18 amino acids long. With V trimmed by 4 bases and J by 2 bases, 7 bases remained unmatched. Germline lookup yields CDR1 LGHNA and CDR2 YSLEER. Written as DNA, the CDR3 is TGCGCCAGCAGCCCGACTAGCGGGAGGGCCGAGACCTACAATGAGCAGTTCTTC. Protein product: CASSPTSGRAETYNEQFF.

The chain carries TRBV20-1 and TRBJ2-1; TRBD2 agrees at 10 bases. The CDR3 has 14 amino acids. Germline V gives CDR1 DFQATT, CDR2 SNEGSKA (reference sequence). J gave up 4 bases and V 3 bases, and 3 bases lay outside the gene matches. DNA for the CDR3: TGCAGTGCTAGTCTTAGCGGGAGGTACAATGAGCAGTTCTTC. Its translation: CSASLSGRYNEQFF.

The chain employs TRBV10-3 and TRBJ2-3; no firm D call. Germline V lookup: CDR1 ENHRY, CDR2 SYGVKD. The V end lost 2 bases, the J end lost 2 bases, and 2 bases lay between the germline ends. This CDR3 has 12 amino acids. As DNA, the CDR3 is TGTGCCATCAGTGAGGCCACAGATACGCAGTATTTT. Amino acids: CAISEATDTQYF.